These 25 T cell receptor beta chains originate from one sample sequenced in a study of T cell repertoires in cytomegalovirus infection. For these receptors, no antigen is known. TCRdb passed the reads through MiXCR, listing each CDR3 protein once. This table holds fewer than 1,000,000 distinct CDR3 sequences, about a third found once. Sequenced here: cultured CD8+ T cells from PBMCs, sampled from culture after CMV antigen stimulation. Receptor source: a human donor in good health (CMV status not recorded). Some clones in this sample may be carry-over from other donors' samples.

This clonotype occurred a few times. V is TRBV7-9 and J is TRBJ2-3; the match to TRBD2 covers 8 bases. Germline loops: CDR1 SEHNR, CDR2 FQNEAQ (reference sequence). The CDR3 loop spans 15 amino acids. Losses at the gene ends were 5 bases for V and 3 bases for J; bases not matched to a gene: 7. The CDR3 reads CASSRSGEETDTQYF. CDR3 DNA sequence: TGTGCCAGCAGCCGTAGCGGGGAGGAAACAGATACGCAGTATTTT.

This clonotype was seen a handful of times. V usage is TRBV24-1 and J usage is TRBJ2-2, with 7 bases matching TRBD1. CDR3 length: 13 residues. V dropped 9 bases and J dropped 5; count of bases not matched to a gene: 5. Germline CDR1 reads KGHDR; CDR2 reads SFDVKD. CDR3 region: CATGQGVTGELFF. The CDR3 coding sequence is TGTGCCACCGGCCAGGGGGTGACCGGGGAGCTGTTTTTT.

Comments on this clonotype: This could be a read error, since a much larger clone is one nucleotide away. The rearrangement uses TRBV6-5 and TRBJ2-5; 8 bases agree with TRBD2. Trimming took 5 bases from V and 1 from J; bases not matched to a gene: 18. The CDR3 spans 19 residues. Germline CDR1 is MNHEY and CDR2 is SVGAGI. The DNA for the CDR3 is TGTGCCAGCAGTGAAAAGCGGGGGCCCTTCGCGTCCCTCCAAGAGACCCAGTACTTC. Protein: CASSEKRGPFASLQETQYF.

This clonotype appeared many times. The chain joins TRBV6-1 to TRBJ2-7; a possible D gene is TRBD1 (6 bases). V was cut by 5 bases and J by 5 bases, with 10 bases left in between. There are 12 residues in the CDR3. The germline V gene encodes CDR1 MNHNS and CDR2 SASEGT. The CDR3 sequence: CASSRTEDEQYV. CDR3 coding DNA: TGTGCCAGCAGTCGGACAGAGGACGAGCAGTACGTC.

V is TRBV27 and J is TRBJ1-5; D ambiguous. The CDR3 runs to 15 residues. The V gene's germline CDR1 is MNHEY and CDR2 SMNVEV (reference sequence). The V end lost 0 bases, the J end lost 0 bases, and 6 bases lay between the germline ends. CDR3 nucleotide sequence: TGTGCCAGCAGTTTATCAAGTAATAGCAATCAGCCCCAGCATTTT. This sequence encodes CASSLSSNSNQPQHF.

This chain links TRBV10-3 with TRBJ1-3; tentative D call: TRBD1 (5 bases). CDR3 size: 20 residues. Per germline, CDR1 ENHRY and CDR2 SYGVKD. The V and J ends lost 2 bases and 0 bases respectively, with 23 bases between them. The CDR3 is CAISEDAGMVWGSSGNTIYF. The CDR3 DNA is TGTGCCATCAGTGAGGATGCAGGGATGGTTTGGGGGAGCTCTGGAAACACCATATATTTT.

Only one count was recorded for this clonotype. The J gene is TRBJ1-2, the V gene TRBV5-8; 8 bases are a match to TRBD1. This CDR3 contains 15 residues. Germline V CDR1 and CDR2: SGHTS, YDEGEE. J lost 1 base, V lost 7 bases, and 9 bases had no gene match. The CDR3 region is CASAIRDRINYGYTF. CDR3 sequence (DNA): TGTGCCAGCGCCATCCGGGACAGGATTAACTATGGCTACACCTTC.

Only a few counts were recorded for this clonotype. The J gene is TRBJ2-3, the V gene TRBV10-3; 8 positions match TRBD2. V dropped 4 bases and J dropped 5; count of bases not matched to a gene: 8. Germline CDR1 is ENHRY and CDR2 is SYGVKD. The CDR3 loop spans 15 amino acids. The DNA for the CDR3 is TGTGCCATCAGTGGCCAGGCGGGGGGATTAGATACGCAGTATTTT. Translating it yields CAISGQAGGLDTQYF.

Regarding this clonotype: Being one base from a much bigger clone, this may be a read error. This chain joins TRBV6-6 and TRBJ1-5; TRBD1 might be the D (6 bases). This CDR3 contains 15 residues. V was pared by 2 bases and J by 5 bases, with 13 bases between. The germline V gene encodes CDR1 MNHNY and CDR2 SVGAGI (reference sequence). The CDR3 region is CASSYGSEGDQPQHF. The DNA for the CDR3 is TGTGCCAGCAGTTACGGGTCAGAGGGGGATCAGCCCCAGCATTTT.

The chain has TRBV27 and TRBJ2-1, with D possibly being TRBD2 (7 bases). Germline V gene data show CDR1 as MNHEY and CDR2 as SMNVEV (reference sequence). The CDR3 is 14 amino acids. The V gene lost 2 bases and the J gene lost 8 bases, with 13 bases spanning the gap. CDR3 residues: CASSLGGALHEQFF. The CDR3 bases are TGTGCCAGCAGTTTAGGGGGGGCCCTTCATGAGCAGTTCTTC.

Only a few counts were recorded for this clonotype. The rearrangement uses TRBV4-1 and TRBJ2-6; D unclear. The CDR3 length is 17 residues. With 1 base removed from V and 0 bases from J, the gap between germline ends came to 10 bases. Germline V lookup: CDR1 MGHRA, CDR2 YSYEKL. The CDR3 sequence: CASSQVYPSSGANVLTF. CDR3 DNA: TGCGCCAGCAGCCAAGTTTACCCCAGCTCTGGGGCCAACGTCCTGACTTTC.

This sequence joins TRBV6-1 and TRBJ2-7; the D gene is possibly TRBD1 (6 bases). Looked up from germline, CDR1 is MNHNS and CDR2 is SASEGT. The CDR3 sequence is 14 residues long. Between the trimmed V and J ends, which lost 1 base and 3 bases, there was a span of 10 bases. CDR3 bases: TGTGCCAGCAGTGAAGAATGGACAGACTACGAGCAGTACGTC. This gives the protein CASSEEWTDYEQYV.

The CDR3 region is CSARDEDRGVYGYTF. The CDR3 nucleotides are TGCAGTGCTAGAGATGAAGACAGGGGCGTATATGGCTACACCTTC. This chain uses TRBV20-1 with TRBJ1-2; 8 bases fit TRBD1. Looked up from germline, CDR1 is DFQATT and CDR2 is SNEGSKA (reference sequence). This CDR3 has 15 amino acids. Losses at the gene ends were 0 bases for V and 5 bases for J; bases not matched to a gene: 8.

This clonotype has just a few counts. The chain employs TRBV27 and TRBJ2-3; D is uncertain. The CDR3 totals 16 residues. Trimming left V 5 bases short and J 2 bases short, with 17 bases between. The germline gives CDR1 MNHEY, CDR2 SMNVEV (reference sequence). Written as DNA, the CDR3 is TGTGCCAGCAGTATTCTCCGGGCCCAACTCACAGATACGCAGTATTTT. Translating gives CASSILRAQLTDTQYF.

The rearrangement joins TRBV6-6 to TRBJ1-4; D uncertain. The V gene lost 1 base and the J gene lost 7 bases, with 16 bases spanning the gap. The CDR3 loop spans 16 amino acids. Germline values: CDR1 MNHNY, CDR2 SVGAGI (reference sequence). The CDR3 spells CASSYLLASSSEKLFF. DNA for the CDR3: TGTGCCAGCAGTTACTTGTTGGCCAGTTCGAGTGAAAAACTGTTTTTT.

The V gene is TRBV19, the J gene TRBJ2-3, with 9 bases identical to TRBD1. From germline, CDR1 is LNHDA and CDR2 SQIVND (reference sequence). CDR3 length: 15 amino acids. The V and J ends lost 3 bases and 4 bases, in that order; junction bases with no gene match: 5. This CDR3 is CASSITGGISDTQYF. For the CDR3, the DNA is TGTGCCAGTAGTATTACAGGGGGCATATCAGATACGCAGTATTTT. The whole variable domain, filled in from reference TRBV19 and TRBJ2-3, reads DGGITQSPKYLFRKEGQNVTLSCEQNLNHDAMYWYRQDPGQGLRLIYYSQIVNDFQKGDIAEGYSVSREKKESFPLTVTSAQKNPTAFYLCASSITGGISDTQYFGPGTRLTVL.

The V gene is TRBV27, the J gene TRBJ1-2; 9 nucleotides align to TRBD1. The germline V gene encodes CDR1 MNHEY and CDR2 SMNVEV (reference sequence). This CDR3 contains 17 residues. V lost 6 bases, J lost 0 bases, and 11 bases stayed unmatched. CDR3: CASRTGTGSLANYGYTF. The CDR3 DNA is TGTGCCAGCAGAACCGGGACAGGGTCGTTAGCTAACTATGGCTACACCTTC.

This clonotype was counted a few times. V and J are TRBV14 and TRBJ2-7, with no clear D. Looked up from germline, CDR1 is SGHDN and CDR2 is FVKESK. Trimming cost V 1 base and J 4 bases, with 5 bases left between them. This CDR3 comprises 12 residues. CDR3 residues: CASSQATYEQYF. CDR3 DNA: TGTGCCAGCAGCCAAGCCACTTACGAGCAGTACTTC.

V is TRBV14 and J is TRBJ1-6; D remains unclear. V lost 5 bases, J lost 6 bases, and 8 bases lay in between. The CDR3 is 13 residues long. From germline, CDR1 is SGHDN and CDR2 FVKESK. Written as DNA, the CDR3 is TGTGCCAGCAGCGACTTTCTTAATTCACCCCTCCACTTT. Its translation: CASSDFLNSPLHF.

This clonotype was counted ten times or more. The chain carries TRBV5-4 and TRBJ1-1; TRBD1 matches 7 bases. In germline, CDR1 is SGHNT, CDR2 YYREEE (reference sequence). V gave up 3 bases and J gave up 0 bases; unmatched junction bases: 5. This CDR3 has 15 residues. The CDR3 region has the DNA TGTGCCAGCAGCTACTCGACAGGGTTGAACACTGAAGCTTTCTTT. Protein: CASSYSTGLNTEAFF.

This clonotype has at least ten counts. V and J are TRBV12-5 and TRBJ2-5; D is possibly TRBD2 (5 bases). Germline V gene data show CDR1 as LGHNT and CDR2 as FRNRAP. V lost 3 bases and J 4 bases, leaving 15 bases between the germline ends. The CDR3 spans 15 residues. CDR3 coding DNA: TGTGCTAGTGGTTTATGGGTTAACGGAGGAGAGACCCAGTACTTC. Amino acid sequence: CASGLWVNGGETQYF.

This clonotype has just a few counts. V and J are TRBV19 and TRBJ2-3, with TRBD1 as a possible D gene (6 bases). The ends were cut back, 3 bases at V and 3 bases at J, with 16 bases in the middle. The CDR3 has 16 residues. Germline loops: CDR1 LNHDA, CDR2 SQIVND (reference sequence). CDR3 protein: CASSISTGPTTDTQYF. Written as DNA, the CDR3 is TGTGCCAGTAGTATTTCTACAGGGCCGACGACAGATACGCAGTATTTT.

This clonotype was seen ten or more times. V usage is TRBV7-2 and J usage is TRBJ1-1; TRBD1 agrees at 9 bases. V lost 1 base, J lost 0 bases, and 9 bases stayed unmatched. This CDR3 has 18 amino acids. The germline V gene has CDR1 SGHTA and CDR2 FQGNSA. CDR3: CASSLVIGTGGLNTEAFF. The CDR3 DNA sequence: TGTGCCAGCAGCTTAGTAATAGGAACAGGGGGCTTGAACACTGAAGCTTTCTTT. Complete variable domain (other parts from reference TRBV7-2 and TRBJ1-1): GAGVSQSPSNKVTEKGKDVELRCDPISGHTALYWYRQSLGQGLEFLIYFQGNSAPDKSGLPSDRFSAERTGGSVSTLTIQRTQQEDSAVYLCASSLVIGTGGLNTEAFFGQGTRLTVV.

CDR3 DNA sequence: TGTGCCAGCAGTTTACAGGCAGGGGTGAATCCCAAAAACATTCAGTACTTC. Its protein product is CASSLQAGVNPKNIQYF. The rearrangement uses TRBV6-5 and TRBJ2-4; tentative D call: TRBD1 (6 bases). V was trimmed by 4 bases and J by 2 bases, leaving 18 bases between them. This CDR3 is built from 17 residues. CDR1 is MNHEY, CDR2 SVGAGI, per germline.

The chain links TRBV7-2 to TRBJ2-5; D gene ambiguous. CDR3 length equals 18 residues. Germline V gene lookup returns CDR1 SGHTA and CDR2 FQGNSA. Trimming removed 0 bases at V and 2 bases at J, with 19 bases between. The CDR3 protein is CASSLAWIVGLGQETQYF. In DNA form, the CDR3 reads TGTGCCAGCAGCTTAGCCTGGATTGTAGGGCTAGGGCAAGAGACCCAGTACTTC.